Below are 26 T cell receptor beta chains sequenced from a single sample in a study of CD8+ T cells in alopecia areata. Extracted from the samples, RNA was reverse transcribed into cDNA to serve as the sequencing template. Using immunoSEQ multiplex PCR, the repertoire was profiled, and TCRdb retains in-frame clones only, with some absent. This table holds about 160,000 clones, 50% to 65% found once. The treatment is: oral pan-JAK inhibitor, 5-10 mg twice daily. The sample in question was CD4+ T cells sorted from blood, obtained at week 24, from a patient treated with tofacitinib. The source of these receptors is a human donor with alopecia areata.

V and J are TRBV29-1 and TRBJ2-2, with 7 bases lining up with TRBD2. CDR1 is SQVTM, CDR2 ANQGSEA, per germline. The CDR3 loop spans 13 amino acids. The J segment lost 7 bases and the V segment lost 7 bases, leaving 9 bases of the junction unmatched. CDR3 sequence (DNA): TGCAGCGCCCCTGGACTAGGGGTCGGGGAGCTGTTTTTT. This codes for CSAPGLGVGELFF.

Note on this clone: Other DNA sequences in the sample encode the same CDR3. This chain links TRBV29-1 with TRBJ2-5; 8 bases align to TRBD2. The germline V gene has CDR1 SQVTM and CDR2 ANQGSEA. V gave up 7 bases and J gave up 5 bases; unmatched junction bases: 0. This CDR3 is 10 amino acids long. The CDR3 sequence is CSAGGETQYF. The DNA for the CDR3 is TGCAGCGCGGGGGGGGAGACCCAGTACTTC.

V and J are TRBV5-1 and TRBJ1-6; 11 nucleotides align to TRBD1. The germline gives CDR1 SGHRS, CDR2 YFSETQ. CDR3 length: 18 amino acids. V lost 0 bases, J lost 8 bases, and 10 bases stayed unmatched. DNA of the CDR3: TGCGCCAGCAGCTTGGCGGGACAGGGGGTAATTACGGATTCACCCCTCCACTTT. Residues: CASSLAGQGVITDSPLHF.

J is TRBJ1-1 and V is TRBV25-1; a possible D gene is TRBD1 (6 bases). The CDR3 runs to 14 residues. V lost 6 bases, J lost 0 bases, and 11 bases lay in between. The germline CDR1 and CDR2 sequences are MGHDK and SYGVNS. This CDR3 is CASRPGHMNTEAFF. The CDR3 nucleotides are TGTGCCAGCAGGCCGGGACATATGAACACTGAAGCTTTCTTT.

The chain combines TRBV27 with TRBJ2-5; TRBD1 aligns across 7 bases. Trimming cost V 2 bases and J 4 bases; bases outside gene matches: 13. This CDR3 is 17 amino acids long. From germline, CDR1 is MNHEY and CDR2 SMNVEV (reference sequence). The CDR3 sequence: CASSLVGPTGKVETQYF. DNA for the CDR3: TGTGCCAGCAGTTTAGTCGGACCGACAGGGAAAGTAGAGACCCAGTACTTC.

This chain uses TRBV29-1 with TRBJ2-3, with 7 bases that match TRBD2. Trimming cost V 2 bases and J 2 bases; bases outside gene matches: 4. The CDR3 extends over 14 amino acids. Germline values: CDR1 SQVTM, CDR2 ANQGSEA. CDR3 sequence: CSVESGVPTDTQYF. CDR3 DNA sequence: TGCAGCGTTGAAAGCGGGGTCCCCACAGATACGCAGTATTTT.

The V gene is TRBV6-1, the J gene TRBJ2-2; D uncertain. Germline V gene data show CDR1 as MNHNS and CDR2 as SASEGT. This CDR3 spans 15 amino acids. Deletions cut 4 bases from V and 4 bases from J, with 13 bases between. The CDR3 reads CASSGLRGGTGELFF. The DNA of the CDR3 is TGTGCCAGCAGTGGACTTCGAGGTGGCACCGGGGAGCTGTTTTTT.

The J gene is TRBJ2-3, the V gene TRBV30; 12 bases are shared with TRBD2. J gave up 6 bases and V 3 bases, and 4 bases lay outside the gene matches. The CDR3 spans 14 residues. The V gene's germline CDR1 is GTSNPN and CDR2 SVGIG (reference sequence). CDR3 loop: CAWSLAGGPDTQYF. The CDR3 DNA sequence: TGTGCCTGGAGCCTAGCGGGGGGGCCGGATACGCAGTATTTT.

The chain recombines TRBV29-1 with TRBJ1-6, with 9 bases aligning to TRBD1. The length of the CDR3 is 15 residues. After removal of 4 bases from V and 7 bases from J, the junction contained 8 bases not matched to a gene. Germline CDR1 reads SQVTM; CDR2 reads ANQGSEA. The CDR3 sequence: CSVAVGQGLNSPLHF. In DNA form, the CDR3 reads TGCAGCGTTGCCGTTGGACAGGGGCTCAATTCACCCCTCCACTTT.

This clone was counted between two and nine times. The genes are TRBV30 and TRBJ2-7; perhaps D is TRBD1 or TRBD2 (6 bases each). The CDR3 is 15 residues long. Germline lookup yields CDR1 GTSNPN and CDR2 SVGIG (reference sequence). The germline V and J ends were trimmed by 4 bases and 0 bases, with 16 bases remaining between them. CDR3 in amino acids: CAWNGVRDTSYEQYF. The CDR3 DNA reads as TGTGCCTGGAACGGGGTGCGGGACACCTCCTACGAGCAGTACTTC.

The rearrangement uses TRBV29-1 and TRBJ1-2; no clear D gene. V lost 4 bases to trimming and J lost 10 bases, with 16 bases between them. Germline values: CDR1 SQVTM, CDR2 ANQGSEA. This CDR3 is 12 amino acids long. CDR3 coding DNA: TGCAGCGTTGGAGACTCAACTCTCTCCTACACCTTC. Its protein is CSVGDSTLSYTF. Supplemented by reference TRBV29-1 and TRBJ1-2, the full variable domain reads SAVISQKPSRDICQRGTSLTIQCQVDSQVTMMFWYRQQPGQSLTLIATANQGSEATYESGFVIDKFPISRPNLTFSTLTVSNMSPEDSSIYLCSVGDSTLSYTFGSGTRLTVV.

The CDR3: CASSETGQEQYF. The CDR3 DNA is TGTGCCAGCAGTGAGACAGGGCAAGAGCAGTACTTC. This chain links TRBV7-9 with TRBJ2-7; 7 positions agree with TRBD1. The J segment lost 7 bases and the V segment lost 6 bases, leaving 6 bases of the junction unmatched. Germline assignment: CDR1 SEHNR and CDR2 FQNEAQ (reference sequence). This CDR3 has 12 residues.

The sample holds a few counts of this clone. The gene calls are TRBV29-1 and TRBJ2-5; a weak D match, TRBD2 (6 bases). Trimming took off 3 bases at V and 5 bases at J, with 13 bases between the two ends. This CDR3 contains 13 residues. Germline values: CDR1 SQVTM, CDR2 ANQGSEA. In DNA, the CDR3 is TGCAGCGTTGATATCGGCGGGGTTGAGACCCAGTACTTC. Protein: CSVDIGGVETQYF.

V usage is TRBV30 and J usage is TRBJ2-1, with 15 nucleotides matching TRBD2. The CDR3 contains 13 residues. Per germline, CDR1 GTSNPN and CDR2 SVGIG (reference sequence). V lost 3 bases to trimming and J lost 11 bases; unmatched junction nucleotides: 2. This CDR3 reads CAWRGLAGGKQFF. DNA for the CDR3: TGTGCCTGGAGAGGACTAGCGGGGGGGAAGCAGTTCTTC.

This clone was recorded a few times. Additional DNA sequences in this sample encode the identical CDR3. The chain employs TRBV10-3 and TRBJ1-5, with D possibly being TRBD1 (6 bases). V lost 2 bases to trimming and J lost 0 bases, with 8 bases between them. The length of the CDR3 is 15 residues. The germline CDR1 and CDR2 sequences are ENHRY and SYGVKD. The CDR3 spells CAISETGLSNQPQHF. The DNA for the CDR3 is TGTGCCATCAGTGAGACAGGGCTTAGCAATCAGCCCCAGCATTTT.

J is TRBJ1-6 and V is TRBV27; D gene ambiguous. The CDR3 consists of 15 residues. V lost 5 bases to trimming and J lost 7 bases, with 15 bases between them. Germline CDR1 and CDR2: MNHEY and SMNVEV (reference sequence). In DNA form, the CDR3 reads TGTGCCAGCAGTGCGGACTACAGTGTGAATTCACCCCTCCACTTT. This gives the protein CASSADYSVNSPLHF.

The rearrangement joins TRBV11-2 to TRBJ2-3, with D tentatively TRBD2 (5 bases). The CDR3 contains 16 residues. Germline CDR1 SGHAT, CDR2 FQNNGV. The V end was cut by 1 base, the J end by 4 bases, with 15 bases between. CDR3 loop: CASSLAGVGRADTQYF. The DNA of the CDR3 is TGTGCCAGCAGCTTAGCCGGGGTAGGGCGGGCAGATACGCAGTATTTT.

The chain combines TRBV4-1 with TRBJ2-4, with TRBD1 as a possible D gene (5 bases). V lost 0 bases and J 0 bases, leaving 9 bases between the germline ends. This CDR3 is built from 16 residues. CDR1 and CDR2 (germline): MGHRA, YSYEKL. Here the CDR3 DNA reads TGCGCCAGCAGCCAAGATCTTAGGGGAGCCAAAAACATTCAGTACTTC. It codes for CASSQDLRGAKNIQYF.

The J gene is TRBJ2-1, the V gene TRBV29-1; D is uncertain. Germline V lookup: CDR1 SQVTM, CDR2 ANQGSEA. This CDR3 is 13 amino acids long. The germline V and J ends were trimmed by 4 bases and 1 base, with 8 bases remaining between them. The CDR3 sequence is CSVAPQSYNEQFF. The DNA of the CDR3 is TGCAGCGTTGCCCCCCAGTCCTACAATGAGCAGTTCTTC.

This clone showed up just a few times. The chain employs TRBV6-5 and TRBJ1-5; possibly TRBD1 for D (5 bases). In germline, CDR1 is MNHEY, CDR2 SVGAGI. V lost 5 bases and J 3 bases, leaving 11 bases between the germline ends. The CDR3 sequence is 14 residues long. The CDR3 spells CASSETVTNQPQHF. The CDR3 DNA follows: TGTGCCAGCAGTGAGACAGTTACCAATCAGCCCCAGCATTTT.

This rearrangement joins TRBV7-9 to TRBJ2-5; no definite D call. The CDR3 extends over 15 amino acids. From germline, CDR1 is SEHNR and CDR2 FQNEAQ (reference sequence). Trimming stripped 2 bases from V and 1 base from J, with 11 bases between. CDR3 residues: CASSLLQTRQETQYF. DNA of the CDR3: TGTGCCAGCAGCTTATTACAGACCCGCCAAGAGACCCAGTACTTC.

This chain joins TRBV30 and TRBJ1-2; D gene ambiguous. Trimming shortened V by 5 bases and J by 4 bases, and 17 bases separated the two germline ends. The CDR3 is 14 amino acids. Germline V gene lookup returns CDR1 GTSNPN and CDR2 SVGIG (reference sequence). In DNA, the CDR3 is TGTGCCTGGGCCCCCCCGGCCGTTCCCTATGGCTACACCTTC. Encoded protein: CAWAPPAVPYGYTF.

This clone occurred a few times. The chain links TRBV2 to TRBJ1-1; no reliable D call. Germline lookup yields CDR1 SNHLY and CDR2 FYNNEI. The CDR3 length is 13 residues. V gave up 4 bases and J gave up 0 bases, with 6 bases separating them. The DNA of the CDR3 is TGTGCCAGCAGTGTCAATGTGAACACTGAAGCTTTCTTT. Amino acid sequence: CASSVNVNTEAFF.

Details on this clone: Other DNA sequences of this sample code for an identical CDR3. The genes are TRBV11-2 and TRBJ2-3; D gene unclear. The CDR3 consists of 12 residues. V was trimmed by 5 bases and J by 5 bases, leaving 8 bases between them. CDR1 and CDR2 (germline): SGHAT, FQNNGV. The CDR3: CASSPSGDTQYF. CDR3 DNA sequence: TGTGCCAGCAGCCCGTCGGGAGATACGCAGTATTTT.

This chain links TRBV19 with TRBJ1-2; 7 bases match TRBD1. The germline V gene encodes CDR1 LNHDA and CDR2 SQIVND (reference sequence). The J segment lost 0 bases and the V segment lost 7 bases, leaving 11 bases of the junction unmatched. This CDR3 comprises 16 residues. The CDR3 DNA reads as TGTGCCAGTAACCGCAGACAGGGACATTCTAACTATGGCTACACCTTC. Amino acid sequence: CASNRRQGHSNYGYTF.

This chain joins TRBV29-1 and TRBJ2-4; the D is unclear. The CDR3 covers 15 residues. CDR1 and CDR2 (germline): SQVTM, ANQGSEA. V was trimmed by 1 base and J by 3 bases, leaving 13 bases between them. CDR3 in DNA: TGCAGCGTTGAAGGCCGGGCGCCGAACAAAAACATTCAGTACTTC. The encoded protein is CSVEGRAPNKNIQYF.